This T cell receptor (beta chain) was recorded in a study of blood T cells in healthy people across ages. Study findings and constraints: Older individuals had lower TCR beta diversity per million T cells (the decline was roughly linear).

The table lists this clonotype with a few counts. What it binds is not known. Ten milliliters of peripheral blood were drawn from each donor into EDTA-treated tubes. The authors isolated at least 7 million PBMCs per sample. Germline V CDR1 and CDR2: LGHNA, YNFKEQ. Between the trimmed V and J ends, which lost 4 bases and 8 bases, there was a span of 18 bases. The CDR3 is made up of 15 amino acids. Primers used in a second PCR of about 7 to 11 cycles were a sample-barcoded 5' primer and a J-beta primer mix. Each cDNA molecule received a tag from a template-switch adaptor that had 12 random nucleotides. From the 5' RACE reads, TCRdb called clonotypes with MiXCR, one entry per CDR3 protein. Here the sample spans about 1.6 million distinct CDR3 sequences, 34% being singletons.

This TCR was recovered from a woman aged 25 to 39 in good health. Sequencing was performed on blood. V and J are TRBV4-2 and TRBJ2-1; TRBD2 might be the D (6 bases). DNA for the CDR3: TGTGCCAGCAGCCTACGAGGGACTCCCGGGGATGAGCAGTTCTTC. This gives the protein CASSLRGTPGDEQFF.